A selection of T cell receptor beta chains follows, all from one sample in a study of T cells after yellow fever vaccination. TCRdb re-derived calls from the 5' RACE reads in MiXCR, one entry per CDR3 protein. The data hold just under 600,000 distinct CDR3 sequences, with about 13% observed a single time. Sample: PBMCs, taken on the day of the yellow fever booster vaccination. The receptors were gathered from a man aged 25-45 years who received the YFV17D yellow fever vaccine. The conserved cysteine and the conserved F or W are not part of the CDR3 here.

j_call v_call cdr3_aa
TRBJ2-7 TRBV12-3/TRBV12-4 ASSSWTSGSLYEQY
TRBJ2-7 TRBV7-9 ASSEDSGGGIEQY
TRBJ2-7 TRBV20-1 SARGRFGSGYEQY
TRBJ2-3 TRBV7-2 ASSLDRIDTQY
TRBJ2-5 TRBV7-2 ASSLALRGQETQY
TRBJ2-7 TRBV6-1 ASVPSGRTYEQY
TRBJ2-1 TRBV12-3/TRBV12-4 ASSLSRAGLAVNEQF
TRBJ2-5 TRBV20-1 SARLGPETQY
TRBJ2-7 TRBV10-3 AISDSSGRPQY
TRBJ2-7 TRBV28 ASTESLSYEQY
TRBJ2-2 TRBV3-1 ASSQEEAVRTGELF
TRBJ2-1 TRBV4-2 ASSQELNNEQF
TRBJ2-1 TRBV9 ASSAPTSEYNEQF
TRBJ2-7 TRBV5-1 ASSLAPDSEQY
TRBJ2-1 TRBV6-5 ASSYLLGGGYNEQF
TRBJ2-2 TRBV5-1 ASTGQAENTGELF
TRBJ1-2 TRBV29-1 SVEGSHGYT
TRBJ2-6 TRBV4-1 ASSQDPQPTGANVLT
TRBJ2-1 TRBV20-1 SATRGTSGSYEQF
TRBJ2-7 TRBV5-1 ASSREQSSYEQY
TRBJ2-3 TRBV7-2 ASSLGRGRSTTDTQY
TRBJ1-6 TRBV4-2 ASSQERRRLNSPLH
TRBJ2-7 TRBV7-9 ASSSRGQAYEQY
TRBJ2-1 TRBV24-1 ATSGDPRGNEQF
TRBJ2-2 TRBV12-3/TRBV12-4 ASSLNGNTGELF
TRBJ2-5 TRBV20-1 SAEAETQY
TRBJ2-5 TRBV11-2 ASSRGDRLGEETQY
TRBJ2-3 TRBV29-1 SVDTSGAEGTQY
TRBJ1-1 TRBV6-5 ASSYWRSGNTEAF
TRBJ2-1 TRBV20-1 SARDGLGLATRNEQF
TRBJ1-5 TRBV19 ASSKEGAQPQH
TRBJ2-4 TRBV4-3 ASSQEGLAGGSAKNIQY
TRBJ1-1 TRBV5-1 ASQGRVSTEAF
TRBJ2-7 TRBV7-2 ASSPQELYEQY
TRBJ2-1 TRBV14 ASSPVFPRDEQF
TRBJ1-5 TRBV5-1 ASSLSGGRQPQH
TRBJ2-5 TRBV20-1 SARVLGGKETQY
TRBJ2-2 TRBV7-2 ASSLVTATGELF
TRBJ2-1 TRBV12-3/TRBV12-4 ASSLEVSSYNEQF
TRBJ2-1 TRBV5-1 ASRDRVNHNEQF
TRBJ2-5 TRBV11-2 ASSLVAARAQYQETQY
TRBJ2-3 TRBV7-2 ASSLVSLDADTQY
TRBJ1-5 TRBV7-2 ASSLGRRQPQH
TRBJ2-5 TRBV7-2 ASSPLRDRGAQY
TRBJ1-6 TRBV20-1 SAREGTGHSPLH
TRBJ2-1 TRBV19 ASSLGSSGSSYNEQF